This T cell receptor beta chain appears in the sequencing data of a study of cytomegalovirus exposure and HLA in healthy donors. Study-level results: Specific recognition of CMV antigens was confirmed in vitro for a few chains (all CMV-associated). V- and J-gene trimming in TCR beta was tied to a missense DCLRE1C variant by an analysis performed later.

This clone was counted once. Its antigen is not known. The primer mix had 60 Vbeta and 13 Jbeta primers. Produced via immunoSEQ multiplex PCR; TCRdb's table is partial and in-frame only. This table has over 150,000 clones, around three quarters appearing once. The CDR3 consists of 15 residues. After removal of 4 bases from V and 5 bases from J, the junction contained 7 bases not matched to a gene. The germline V gene has CDR1 SGHNT and CDR2 YYREEE (reference sequence). Sequencing was done on a sample of PBMCs. The clonotype comes from a man aged 30-40 years in good health and CMV-seropositive. This chain joins TRBV5-4 and TRBJ2-3; TRBD1 matches at 10 bases. The CDR3, as DNA: TGTGCCAGCAGCGGATCGGGGGACAGGGGAGATACGCAGTATTTT. Amino acids: CASSGSGDRGDTQYF. Using reference TRBV5-4 and TRBJ2-3 for the parts outside the CDR3, the full variable domain is ETGVTQSPTHLIKTRGQQVTLRCSSQSGHNTVSWYQQALGQGPQFIFQYYREEENGRGNFPPRFSGLQFPNYSSELNVNALELDDSALYLCASSGSGDRGDTQYFGPGTRLTVL.